These 8 T cell receptor beta chains were sequenced from one sample in a study of blood T cell repertoires in COVID-19. Clones were read by immunoSEQ multiplex PCR, and TCRdb kept only the in-frame ones, dropping some. In the table there are tens of thousands of clones, around 87% of which are singletons. The sequenced material came from peripheral blood. The receptors shown here come from a human donor in a cohort sampled during active COVID-19.

The chain couples TRBV3-1 (or the pseudogene TRBV3-2) to TRBJ1-1; D not certain. Looked up from germline, CDR1 is LGHDT and CDR2 is YNNKEL (reference sequence). Trimming shortened V by 2 bases and J by 4 bases, and 11 bases separated the two germline ends. The CDR3 has 14 residues. The CDR3 reads CASSQRSRGTEAFF. CDR3 sequence (DNA): TGTGCCAGCAGCCAACGTTCCCGGGGCACTGAAGCTTTCTTT.

The V and J genes are TRBV6-1 and TRBJ2-3; the D is unclear. The CDR3 has 14 amino acids. CDR1 is MNHNS, CDR2 SASEGT, per germline. V was pared by 2 bases and J by 1 base, with 7 bases between. CDR3 protein: CASSESGRTDTQYF. The CDR3 coding sequence is TGTGCCAGCAGTGAATCTGGGCGCACAGATACGCAGTATTTT.

The genes are TRBV24-1 and TRBJ2-1; possible D gene TRBD2, 6 bases. Trimming left V 3 bases short and J 5 bases short, with 10 bases between. The CDR3 runs 14 residues. Germline values: CDR1 KGHDR, CDR2 SFDVKD. Written as DNA, the CDR3 is TGTGCCACCAGTGATCTCGGGGGAGACAATGAGCAGTTCTTC. Its protein product is CATSDLGGDNEQFF.

The gene calls are TRBV7-9 and TRBJ2-7, with 7 bases that match TRBD1. J gave up 6 bases and V 4 bases, and 6 bases lay outside the gene matches. The germline gives CDR1 SEHNR, CDR2 FQNEAQ (reference sequence). The CDR3 loop spans 13 amino acids. The CDR3 reads CASSSDRAIEQYF. The DNA of the CDR3 is TGTGCCAGCAGCTCCGACAGGGCAATCGAGCAGTACTTC.

This rearrangement joins TRBV7-3 to TRBJ2-5, with 9 nucleotides matching TRBD1. The CDR3 sequence is 14 residues long. Germline loops: CDR1 SGHTA, CDR2 FQGTGA. The ends lost 5 bases at V and 5 bases at J; junction bases unmatched: 6. The CDR3: CASSPGTGWETQYF. CDR3 bases: TGTGCCAGCAGCCCAGGGACAGGGTGGGAGACCCAGTACTTC.

This clone appeared a few times. The DNA of the CDR3 is TGTGCCAGCAGCTTAAGACAGGTAGTTGAGCAGTTCTTC. Its translation is CASSLRQVVEQFF. The chain has TRBV7-9 and TRBJ2-1, with D tentatively TRBD1 (6 bases). Germline-derived CDR1 and CDR2 are SEHNR and FQNEAQ (reference sequence). V dropped 2 bases and J dropped 9 bases, with 11 bases sitting between them. This CDR3 comprises 13 residues.

This sequence joins TRBV12-3 or TRBV12-4 and TRBJ2-5, with a tentative D call TRBD1 (5 bases). V shed 6 bases and J shed 2 bases, with 10 bases lying between them. This CDR3 contains 13 residues. CDR3 in amino acids: CASSTRDQETQYF. CDR3 DNA: TGTGCCAGCAGCACCAGGGATCAAGAGACCCAGTACTTC.

The chain couples TRBV11-2 to TRBJ2-5, with TRBD1 as a possible D gene (6 bases). CDR1 and CDR2 from the germline V gene are SGHAT and FQNNGV. The CDR3 extends over 13 amino acids. V shed 7 bases and J shed 7 bases, with 16 bases lying between them. The CDR3 spells CASNLAGERTQYF. Written as DNA, the CDR3 is TGTGCCAGCAACCTCGCAGGGGAGCGGACCCAGTACTTC.